This T cell receptor (beta chain) is drawn from a study of Graves' ophthalmopathy and Graves' hyperthyroidism. General observations from the study: Detected in blood as well were most expanded thyroid clonotypes with frequency above 0.001. In separating ophthalmopathy from stable hyperthyroidism, a 13-signature model achieved 87.88% sensitivity and 70% to 83% specificity. Sensitivity reached roughly 70% and specificity about 72% when the model predicted ophthalmopathy progression.

TCR beta CDR3 regions were amplified from RNA transcripts. The workflow started with a first-round RT-PCR run with HTBI primers and then moved on to a second-round multiplex PCR. Via MiXCR, TCRdb re-called the multiplex PCR reads, giving one row per CDR3 protein. This sample has about 620,000 distinct CDR3 sequences; about a fifth occur once, and the top ten carry approximately 7%. Among the hyperthyroidism patients, all were newly diagnosed, aged 18 to 65, with under 2 months' duration. Comment on this clonotype: Antigen unknown.

The receptor was isolated from a woman aged 18 to 35 with stable Graves' hyperthyroidism. Some clones in this sample may be carry-over from other donors' samples. The material sequenced was peripheral blood.

CDR3 residues: CASSYTLAGGGSYEQYF. Here the CDR3 DNA reads TGTGCCAGCAGTTACACCCTAGCGGGGGGCGGCTCCTACGAGCAGTACTTC. V is TRBV6-5 and J is TRBJ2-7; TRBD2 matches at 11 bases. Germline V CDR1 and CDR2: MNHEY, SVGAGI. The CDR3 has 17 residues. V gave up 2 bases and J gave up 0 bases; unmatched junction bases: 6.